The clone carrying this T cell receptor (beta chain) was counted a few times. Its target is not known. This entry is derived from a study of T-cell reconstitution after alpha-beta-depleted transplantation in children. Notes on the study in general: When one year had passed after transplant, most T-cell counts and diversity came from newly produced T cells.

Preparation of the TCRbeta library was carried out with unique molecular identifiers. TCRdb ran MiXCR on the PCR reads and lists one entry per CDR3 protein. In the table there are some 440,000 distinct CDR3 sequences, roughly 15% of which are singletons. The V segment lost 3 bases and the J segment 9 bases; nucleotides outside the gene matches: 18. Germline V CDR1 and CDR2: SGHRS, YFSETQ. The CDR3 has 17 amino acids. This sequence originates from a boy in the first two years of life who had a stem cell transplant for Wiskott-Aldrich syndrome, so the T cells may come from the graft donor. The chain carries TRBV5-1 and TRBJ1-5; 7 bases are shared with TRBD1. The sequencing here drew on PBMCs, mostly from graft donor cells, taken 360 days after TCRalphabeta/CD19-depleted stem cell transplant. CDR3 sequence: CASSYNPTTGRGLPQHF. CDR3 nucleotides: TGCGCCAGCAGCTACAACCCGACGACAGGGAGGGGATTGCCCCAGCATTTT.